This T cell receptor (beta chain) was sequenced in a study of T cells after yellow fever vaccination. The study, taken as a whole, reports: Contamination of FACS-sorted repertoires by abundant clonotypes from the bulk population could occur. Once the booster was given, most primary-vaccination clones reappeared, at over 95% for CD4 and over 75% for CD8.

V gave up 4 bases and J gave up 7 bases, with 23 bases separating them. The CDR3 runs to 17 residues. The germline V gene encodes CDR1 LGHNA and CDR2 YNFKEQ. Comment on this clonotype: Its antigen remains unknown.

Template switching by 5'RACE produced TCR cDNA, adding a universal primer site and UMIs. Each CDR3 protein gets one entry after TCRdb re-called the 5' RACE reads with MiXCR. The sample lists 450,000 to 650,000 distinct CDR3 sequences, about 13% occurring once. Here the sequenced sample was PBMCs, taken on the day of the yellow fever booster vaccination. The chain employs TRBV4-2 and TRBJ2-1, with a possible D match to TRBD1 (5 bases). This TCR came from a man between 25 and 39 years old who received the YFV17D yellow fever vaccine. The CDR3 nucleotides read TGTGCCAGCAGCCCGGTTGGGGCGTTCGCCGTCGGGAATGAGCAGTTCTTC. Encoded protein: CASSPVGAFAVGNEQFF.